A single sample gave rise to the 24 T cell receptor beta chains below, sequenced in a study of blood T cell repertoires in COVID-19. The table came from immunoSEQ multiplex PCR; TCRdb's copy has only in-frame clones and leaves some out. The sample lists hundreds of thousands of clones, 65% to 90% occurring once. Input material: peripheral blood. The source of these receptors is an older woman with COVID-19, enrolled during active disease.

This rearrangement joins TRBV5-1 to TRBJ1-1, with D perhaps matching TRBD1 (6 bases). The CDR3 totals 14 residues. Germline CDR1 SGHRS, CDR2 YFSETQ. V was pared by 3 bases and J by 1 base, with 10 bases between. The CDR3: CASSWRGQNTEAFF. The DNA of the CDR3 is TGCGCCAGCAGCTGGCGGGGGCAGAACACTGAAGCTTTCTTT.

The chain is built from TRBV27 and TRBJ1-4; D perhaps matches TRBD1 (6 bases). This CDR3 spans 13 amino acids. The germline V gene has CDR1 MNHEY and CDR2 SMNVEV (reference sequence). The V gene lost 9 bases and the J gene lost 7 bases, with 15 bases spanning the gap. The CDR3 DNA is TGTGCCAGGGGAACAGGGTCCCGTGAAAAACTGTTTTTT. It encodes CARGTGSREKLFF.

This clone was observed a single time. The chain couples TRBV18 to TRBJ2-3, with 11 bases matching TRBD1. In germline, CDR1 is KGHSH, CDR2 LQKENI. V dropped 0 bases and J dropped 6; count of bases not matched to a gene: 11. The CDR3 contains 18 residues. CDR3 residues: CASSPPSGTGGIRDTQYF. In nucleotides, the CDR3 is TGTGCCAGCTCACCACCAAGTGGGACAGGGGGTATCCGGGATACGCAGTATTTT.

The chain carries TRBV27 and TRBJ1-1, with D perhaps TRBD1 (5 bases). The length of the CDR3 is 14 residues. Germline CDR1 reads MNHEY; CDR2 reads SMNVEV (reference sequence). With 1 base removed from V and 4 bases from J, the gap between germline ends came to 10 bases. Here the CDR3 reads CASSLFRVSTEAFF. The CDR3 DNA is TGTGCCAGCAGTTTATTCAGGGTTTCCACTGAAGCTTTCTTT.

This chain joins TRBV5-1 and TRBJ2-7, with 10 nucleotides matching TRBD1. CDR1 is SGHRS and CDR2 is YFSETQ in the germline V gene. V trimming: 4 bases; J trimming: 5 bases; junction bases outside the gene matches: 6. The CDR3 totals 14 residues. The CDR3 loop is CASSTGQGWDEQYF. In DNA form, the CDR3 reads TGCGCCAGCAGCACGGGACAGGGGTGGGACGAGCAGTACTTC. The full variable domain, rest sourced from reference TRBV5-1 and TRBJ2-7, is KAGVTQTPRYLIKTRGQQVTLSCSPISGHRSVSWYQQTPGQGLQFLFEYFSETQRNKGNFPGRFSGRQFSNSRSEMNVSTLELGDSALYLCASSTGQGWDEQYFGPGTRLTVT.

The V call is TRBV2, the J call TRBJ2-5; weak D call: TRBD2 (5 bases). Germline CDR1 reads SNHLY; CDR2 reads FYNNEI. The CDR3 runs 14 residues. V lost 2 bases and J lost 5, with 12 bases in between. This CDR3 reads CASSETRGGETQYF. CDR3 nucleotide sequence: TGTGCCAGCAGTGAAACCCGCGGCGGGGAGACCCAGTACTTC. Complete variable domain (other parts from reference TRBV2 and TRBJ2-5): EPEVTQTPSHQVTQMGQEVILRCVPISNHLYFYWYRQILGQKVEFLVSFYNNEISEKSEIFDDQFSVERPDGSNFTLKIRSTKLEDSAMYFCASSETRGGETQYFGPGTRLLVL.

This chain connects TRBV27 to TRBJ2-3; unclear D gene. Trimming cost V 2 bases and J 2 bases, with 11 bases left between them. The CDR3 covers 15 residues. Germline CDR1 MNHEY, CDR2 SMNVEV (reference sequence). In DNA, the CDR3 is TGTGCCAGCAGTTTAACGTTACGGTCCACAGATACGCAGTATTTT. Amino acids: CASSLTLRSTDTQYF.

The CDR3 is CASSRDRGADEQFF. CDR3 nucleotides: TGTGCCAGCAGCCGGGACAGGGGTGCGGATGAGCAGTTCTTC. The V and J genes are TRBV7-7 and TRBJ2-1, with 10 bases lining up with TRBD1. After removal of 5 bases from V and 8 bases from J, the junction contained 6 bases not matched to a gene. The CDR3 length is 14 residues. The germline CDR1 and CDR2 sequences are SSHAT and FNYEAQ (reference sequence).

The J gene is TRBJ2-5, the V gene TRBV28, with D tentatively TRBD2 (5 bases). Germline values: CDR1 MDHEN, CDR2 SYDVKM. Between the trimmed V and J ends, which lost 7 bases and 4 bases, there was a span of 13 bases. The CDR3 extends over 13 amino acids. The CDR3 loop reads CASTSISLETQYF. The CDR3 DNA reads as TGTGCCAGCACTAGCATATCGCTAGAGACCCAGTACTTC.

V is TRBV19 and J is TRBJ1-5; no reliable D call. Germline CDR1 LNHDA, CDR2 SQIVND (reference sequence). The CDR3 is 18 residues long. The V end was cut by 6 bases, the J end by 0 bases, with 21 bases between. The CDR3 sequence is CASRNLWPRGYSNQPQHF. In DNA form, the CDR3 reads TGTGCCAGTAGAAATCTTTGGCCGCGGGGATATAGCAATCAGCCCCAGCATTTT.

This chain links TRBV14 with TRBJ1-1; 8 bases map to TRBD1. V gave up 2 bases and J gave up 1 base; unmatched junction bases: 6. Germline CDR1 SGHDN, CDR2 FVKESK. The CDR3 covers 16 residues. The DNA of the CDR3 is TGTGCCAGCAGCCAATTATGGACAGGGTCGAACACTGAAGCTTTCTTT. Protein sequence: CASSQLWTGSNTEAFF.

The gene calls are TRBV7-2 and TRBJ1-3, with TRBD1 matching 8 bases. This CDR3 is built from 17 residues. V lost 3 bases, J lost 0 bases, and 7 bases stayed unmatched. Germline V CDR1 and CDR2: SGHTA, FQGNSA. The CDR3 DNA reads TGTGCCAGCAGCTTTACCGGGACAGGTTACTCTGGAAACACCATATATTTT. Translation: CASSFTGTGYSGNTIYF.

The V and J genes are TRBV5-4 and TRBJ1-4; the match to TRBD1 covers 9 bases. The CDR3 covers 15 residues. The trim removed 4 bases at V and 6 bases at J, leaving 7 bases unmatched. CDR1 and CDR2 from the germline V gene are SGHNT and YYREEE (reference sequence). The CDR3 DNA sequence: TGTGCCAGCAGCACCAACAGGGGGCTGGATGAAAAACTGTTTTTT. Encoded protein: CASSTNRGLDEKLFF. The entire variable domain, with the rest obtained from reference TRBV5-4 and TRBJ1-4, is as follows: ETGVTQSPTHLIKTRGQQVTLRCSSQSGHNTVSWYQQALGQGPQFIFQYYREEENGRGNFPPRFSGLQFPNYSSELNVNALELDDSALYLCASSTNRGLDEKLFFGSGTQLSVL.

CDR3 nucleotides: TGTGCCTGGAGTGTACGATCGGCAGGGCCTGGAAACACCATATATTTT. Its translation: CAWSVRSAGPGNTIYF. This rearrangement joins TRBV30 to TRBJ1-3, with D tentatively TRBD1 (5 bases). V lost 0 bases and J 2 bases, leaving 14 bases between the germline ends. The CDR3 extends over 16 amino acids. Germline loops: CDR1 GTSNPN, CDR2 SVGIG (reference sequence).

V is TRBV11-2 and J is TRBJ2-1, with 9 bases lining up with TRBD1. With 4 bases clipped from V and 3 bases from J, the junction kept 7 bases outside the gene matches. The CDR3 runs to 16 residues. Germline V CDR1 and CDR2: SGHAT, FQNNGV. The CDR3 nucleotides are TGTGCCAGCAGCTGGATGTGGGACAGGGACTACAATGAGCAGTTCTTC. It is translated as CASSWMWDRDYNEQFF.

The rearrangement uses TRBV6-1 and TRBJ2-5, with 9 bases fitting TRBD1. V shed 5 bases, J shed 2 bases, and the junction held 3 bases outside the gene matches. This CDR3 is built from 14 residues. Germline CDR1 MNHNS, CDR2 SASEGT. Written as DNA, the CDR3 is TGTGCCAGCAGTTGGGGGACAGGGCAAGAGACCCAGTACTTC. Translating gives CASSWGTGQETQYF.

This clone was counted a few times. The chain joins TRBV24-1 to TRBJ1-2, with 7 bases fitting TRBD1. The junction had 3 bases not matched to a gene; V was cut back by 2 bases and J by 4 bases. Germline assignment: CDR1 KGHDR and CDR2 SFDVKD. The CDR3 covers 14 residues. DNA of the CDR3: TGTGCCACCAGTGATTCCTGGACAGGCTATGGCTACACCTTC. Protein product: CATSDSWTGYGYTF.

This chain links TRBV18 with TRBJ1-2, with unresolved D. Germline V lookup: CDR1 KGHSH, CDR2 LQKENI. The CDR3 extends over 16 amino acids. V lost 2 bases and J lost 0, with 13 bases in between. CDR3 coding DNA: TGTGCCAGCTCACCAAAAACCGGTGAAGCTAACTATGGCTACACCTTC. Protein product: CASSPKTGEANYGYTF.

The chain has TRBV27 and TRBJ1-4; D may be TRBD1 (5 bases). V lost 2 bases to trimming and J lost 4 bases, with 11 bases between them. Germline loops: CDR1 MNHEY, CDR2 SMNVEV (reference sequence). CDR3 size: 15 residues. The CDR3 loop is CASSLGQGYNEKLFF. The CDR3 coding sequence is TGTGCCAGCAGTTTAGGGCAGGGCTATAATGAAAAACTGTTTTTT.

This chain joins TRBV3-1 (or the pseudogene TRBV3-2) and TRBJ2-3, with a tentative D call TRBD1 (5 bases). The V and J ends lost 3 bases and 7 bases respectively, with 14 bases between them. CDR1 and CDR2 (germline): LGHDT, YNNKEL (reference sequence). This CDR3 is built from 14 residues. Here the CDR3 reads CASSQAGISNTQYF. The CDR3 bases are TGTGCCAGCAGCCAGGCAGGGATCTCCAATACGCAGTATTTT.

CDR3 residues: CGVGGGGGTEAFF. CDR3 coding DNA: TGTGGGGTGGGAGGGGGAGGAGGAACTGAAGCTTTCTTT. The V gene is TRBV28, the J gene TRBJ1-1, with D tentatively TRBD1 (6 bases). CDR1 MDHEN and CDR2 SYDVKM come from the germline V gene. This CDR3 comprises 13 residues.

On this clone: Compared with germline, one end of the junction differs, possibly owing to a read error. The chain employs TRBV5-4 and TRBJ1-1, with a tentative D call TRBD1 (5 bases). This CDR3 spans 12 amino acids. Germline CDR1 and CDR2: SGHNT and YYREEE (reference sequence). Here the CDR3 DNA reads TGTGCCAGCAGCCCGGGACTGCCGCACCAGGTCTTT. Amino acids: CASSPGLPHQVF.

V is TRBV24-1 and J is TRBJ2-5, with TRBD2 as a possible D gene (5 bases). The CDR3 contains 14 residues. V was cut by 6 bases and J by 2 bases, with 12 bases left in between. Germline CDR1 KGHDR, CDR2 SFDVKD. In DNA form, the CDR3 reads TGTGCCACCAGTCCTAGGACTGCGCAAGAGACCCAGTACTTC. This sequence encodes CATSPRTAQETQYF.

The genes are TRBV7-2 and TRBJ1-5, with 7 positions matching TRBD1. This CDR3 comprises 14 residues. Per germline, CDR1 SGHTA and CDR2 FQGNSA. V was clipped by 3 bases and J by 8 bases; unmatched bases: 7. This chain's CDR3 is CASSFAGGLEPQHF. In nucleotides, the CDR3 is TGTGCCAGCAGCTTTGCAGGGGGGTTAGAGCCCCAGCATTTT.